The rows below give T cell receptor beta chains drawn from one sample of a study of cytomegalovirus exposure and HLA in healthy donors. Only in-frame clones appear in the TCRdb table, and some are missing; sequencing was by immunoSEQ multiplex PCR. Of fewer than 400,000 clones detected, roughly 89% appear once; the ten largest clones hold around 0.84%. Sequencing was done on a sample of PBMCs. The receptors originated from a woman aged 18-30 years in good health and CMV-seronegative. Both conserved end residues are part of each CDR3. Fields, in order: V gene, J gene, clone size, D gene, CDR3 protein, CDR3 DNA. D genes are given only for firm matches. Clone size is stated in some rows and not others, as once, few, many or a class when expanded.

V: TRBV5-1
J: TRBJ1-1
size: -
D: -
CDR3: CASSLARTEAFF
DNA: TGCGCCAGCAGCTTGGCCCGCACTGAAGCTTTCTTT

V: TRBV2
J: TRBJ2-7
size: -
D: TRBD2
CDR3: CASNLGLAANYEQYF
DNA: TGTGCCAGCAACCTGGGACTAGCGGCGAATTACGAGCAGTACTTC

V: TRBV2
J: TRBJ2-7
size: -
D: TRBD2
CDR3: CASSTGGLAYEQYF
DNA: TGTGCCAGCAGTACGGGGGGACTAGCTTACGAGCAGTACTTC

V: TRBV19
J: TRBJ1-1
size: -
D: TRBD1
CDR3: CASGRSGGAFF
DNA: TGTGCCAGTGGAAGATCAGGGGGAGCTTTCTTT

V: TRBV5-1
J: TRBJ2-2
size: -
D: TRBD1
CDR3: CASSSTGGAGELFF
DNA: TGCGCCAGCAGCTCCACAGGGGGCGCCGGGGAGCTGTTTTTT

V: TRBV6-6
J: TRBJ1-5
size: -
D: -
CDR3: CASRTSQGFNQPQHF
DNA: TGTGCCAGCAGGACCTCTCAGGGGTTCAATCAGCCCCAGCATTTT

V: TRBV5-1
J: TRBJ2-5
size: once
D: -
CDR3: CASSDPSETQYF
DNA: TGCGCCAGCAGCGACCCTAGTGAGACCCAGTACTTC

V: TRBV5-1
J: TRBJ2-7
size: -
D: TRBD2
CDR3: CASSLMSGGGREQYF
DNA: TGCGCCAGCAGCTTAATGTCCGGGGGCGGGAGGGAGCAGTACTTC

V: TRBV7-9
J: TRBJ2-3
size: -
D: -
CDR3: CASSPWTISTDTQYF
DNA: TGTGCCAGCAGCCCCTGGACAATAAGCACAGATACGCAGTATTTT

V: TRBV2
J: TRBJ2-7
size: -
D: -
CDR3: CASRAQGYEQYF
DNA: TGTGCCAGCAGAGCACAGGGCTACGAGCAGTACTTC

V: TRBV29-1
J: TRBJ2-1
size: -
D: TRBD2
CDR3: CSVYRPGTSGEQFF
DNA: TGCAGCGTATACAGACCGGGGACTAGCGGGGAGCAGTTCTTC

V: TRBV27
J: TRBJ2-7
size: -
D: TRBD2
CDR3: CARGTSGAYFYEQYF
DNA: TGTGCCAGGGGGACTAGCGGGGCCTACTTCTACGAGCAGTACTTC

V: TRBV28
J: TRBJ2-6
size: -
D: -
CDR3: CASSFPGYSGANVLTF
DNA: TGTGCCAGCAGTTTTCCAGGTTACTCTGGGGCCAACGTCCTGACTTTC

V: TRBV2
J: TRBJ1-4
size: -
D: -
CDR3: CASSEWTPTNEKLFF
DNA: TGTGCCAGCAGTGAATGGACACCAACTAATGAAAAACTGTTTTTT

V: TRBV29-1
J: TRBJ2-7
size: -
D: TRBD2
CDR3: CSVESGLEDEQYF
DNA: TGCAGCGTTGAATCCGGACTAGAGGACGAGCAGTACTTC

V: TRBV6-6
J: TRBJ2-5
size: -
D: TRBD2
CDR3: CASSQTSGSQTQYF
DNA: TGTGCCAGCAGCCAGACTAGCGGGAGTCAGACCCAGTACTTC

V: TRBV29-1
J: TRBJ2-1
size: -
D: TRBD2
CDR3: CSVVGLAHMSSYNEQFF
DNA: TGCAGCGTAGTGGGACTAGCGCACATGAGCTCCTACAATGAGCAGTTCTTC

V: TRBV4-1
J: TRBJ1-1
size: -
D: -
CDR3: CASSPIQGPKLGEAFF
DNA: TGCGCCAGCAGCCCGATACAGGGTCCCAAACTCGGTGAAGCTTTCTTT

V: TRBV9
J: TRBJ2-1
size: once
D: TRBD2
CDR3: CASSVQDNGGRSQQFF
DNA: TGTGCCAGCAGCGTACAGGATAACGGCGGGAGGTCGCAGCAGTTCTTC

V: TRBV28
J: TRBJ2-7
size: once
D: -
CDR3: CASTPRTEGYEQYF
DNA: TGTGCCAGCACCCCCCGGACAGAAGGCTACGAGCAGTACTTC

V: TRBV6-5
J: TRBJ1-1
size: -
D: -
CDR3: CASSKQGNTEAFF
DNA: TGTGCCAGCAGTAAACAGGGGAACACTGAAGCTTTCTTT

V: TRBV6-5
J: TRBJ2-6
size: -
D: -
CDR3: CASASGANVLTF
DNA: TGTGCCAGCGCGTCTGGGGCCAACGTCCTGACTTTC

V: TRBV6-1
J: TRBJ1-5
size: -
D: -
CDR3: CASSGRLGAGSNQPQHF
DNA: TGTGCCAGCAGTGGGCGCCTCGGGGCGGGAAGCAATCAGCCCCAGCATTTT

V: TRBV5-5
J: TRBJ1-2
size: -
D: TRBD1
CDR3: CASSYQGANGYTF
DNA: TGTGCCAGCAGCTACCAGGGGGCCAACGGCTACACCTTC

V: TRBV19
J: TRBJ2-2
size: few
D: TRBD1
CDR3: CASSRDRVGNTGELFF
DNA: TGTGCCAGTTCCCGGGACAGGGTCGGGAACACCGGGGAGCTGTTTTTT

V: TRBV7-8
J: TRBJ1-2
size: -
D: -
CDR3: CASSPGQLYGYTF
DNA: TGTGCCAGCAGCCCAGGACAGCTCTATGGCTACACCTTC

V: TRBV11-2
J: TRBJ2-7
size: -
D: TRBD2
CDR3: CASSPGVASGYEQYF
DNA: TGTGCCAGCAGCCCCGGGGTGGCTAGCGGCTACGAGCAGTACTTC

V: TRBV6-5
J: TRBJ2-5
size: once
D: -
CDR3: CASSSILTGRGETQYF
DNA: TGTGCCAGCAGTTCGATCCTGACAGGGCGGGGAGAGACCCAGTACTTC

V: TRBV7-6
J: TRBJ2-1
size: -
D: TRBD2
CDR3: CASSFGTSGSYNEQFF
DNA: TGTGCCAGCAGCTTTGGCACTAGCGGATCCTACAATGAGCAGTTCTTC

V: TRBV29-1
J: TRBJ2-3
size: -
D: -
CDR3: CSAAGRSTDTQYF
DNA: TGCAGCGCCGCGGGGCGGAGCACAGATACGCAGTATTTT

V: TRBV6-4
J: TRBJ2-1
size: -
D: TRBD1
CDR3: CASSAGTGGRNEQFF
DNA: TGTGCCAGCAGTGCTGGGACAGGGGGCCGCAATGAGCAGTTCTTC

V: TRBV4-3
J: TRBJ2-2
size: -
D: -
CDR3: CASSARSPGGVGNTGELFF
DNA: TGCGCCAGCAGCGCAAGAAGCCCAGGAGGAGTCGGGAACACCGGGGAGCTGTTTTTT

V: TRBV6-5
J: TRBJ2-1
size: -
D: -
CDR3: CASTPDGNSYNEQFF
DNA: TGTGCCAGCACCCCCGACGGGAACTCCTACAATGAGCAGTTCTTC

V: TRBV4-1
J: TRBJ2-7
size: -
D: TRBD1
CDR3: CASSHGQGEYEQYF
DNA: TGCGCCAGCAGCCATGGACAGGGGGAGTACGAGCAGTACTTC

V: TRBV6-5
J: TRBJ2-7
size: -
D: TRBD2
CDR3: CASRAQRGSSYEQYF
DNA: TGTGCCAGCAGGGCCCAGCGGGGTAGCTCCTACGAGCAGTACTTC

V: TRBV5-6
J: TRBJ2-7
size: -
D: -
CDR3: CASSPVNGEREQYF
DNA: TGTGCCAGCAGCCCGGTGAACGGGGAGCGGGAGCAGTACTTC

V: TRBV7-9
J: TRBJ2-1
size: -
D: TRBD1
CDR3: CASSWGTAYNEQFF
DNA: TGTGCCAGCAGCTGGGGGACAGCTTACAATGAGCAGTTCTTC

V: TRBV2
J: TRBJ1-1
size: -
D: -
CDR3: CASSPRYTEAFF
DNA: TGTGCCAGCAGTCCCAGGTATACTGAAGCTTTCTTT

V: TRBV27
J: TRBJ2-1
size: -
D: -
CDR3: CASSLFQDLSYNEQFF
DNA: TGTGCCAGCAGTTTATTTCAGGACTTATCCTACAATGAGCAGTTCTTC

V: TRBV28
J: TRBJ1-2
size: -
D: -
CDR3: CASSLLSWGEGGYTF
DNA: TGTGCCAGCAGTTTATTGAGTTGGGGGGAAGGAGGCTACACCTTC

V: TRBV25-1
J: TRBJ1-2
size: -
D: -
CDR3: CASSDVQGNSGYTF
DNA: TGTGCCAGCAGTGACGTACAGGGTAATTCTGGCTACACCTTC

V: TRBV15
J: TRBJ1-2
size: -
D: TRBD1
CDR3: CATSRGDTGGAGYGYTF
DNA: TGTGCCACCAGCAGAGGAGATACAGGGGGCGCTGGTTATGGCTACACCTTC

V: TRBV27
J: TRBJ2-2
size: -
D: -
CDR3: CASSFRRGANTGELFF
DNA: TGTGCCAGCAGTTTTAGAAGGGGTGCGAACACCGGGGAGCTGTTTTTT

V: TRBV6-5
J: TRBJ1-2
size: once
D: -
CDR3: CASSYGESYGYTF
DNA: TGTGCCAGCAGTTACGGGGAGTCCTATGGCTACACCTTC

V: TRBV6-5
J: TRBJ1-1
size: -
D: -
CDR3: CASSYSREQGETEAFF
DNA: TGTGCCAGCAGTTACTCGCGGGAGCAAGGTGAAACTGAAGCTTTCTTT

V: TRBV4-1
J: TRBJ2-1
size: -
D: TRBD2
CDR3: CASSLGTMPYNEQFF
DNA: TGCGCCAGCAGCCTGGGGACTATGCCCTACAATGAGCAGTTCTTC

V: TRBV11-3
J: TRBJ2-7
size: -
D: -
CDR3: CASSLGGGVTYEQYF
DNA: TGTGCCAGCAGCTTAGGGGGCGGTGTGACCTACGAGCAGTACTTC

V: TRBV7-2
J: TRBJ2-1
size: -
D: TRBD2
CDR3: CASSWGGRDEQFF
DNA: TGTGCCAGCAGCTGGGGGGGACGGGATGAGCAGTTCTTC

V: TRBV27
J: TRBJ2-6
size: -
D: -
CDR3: CASSRGGVGANVLTF
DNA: TGTGCCAGCAGTCGAGGGGGTGTGGGGGCCAACGTCCTGACTTTC

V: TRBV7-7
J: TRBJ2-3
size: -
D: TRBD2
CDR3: CASSHGTSGTDTQYF
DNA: TGTGCTAGCAGCCACGGGACTAGCGGCACAGATACGCAGTATTTT

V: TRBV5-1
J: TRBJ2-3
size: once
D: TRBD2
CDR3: CASRVDSGGTDTQYF
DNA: TGCGCCAGCAGGGTCGACAGCGGGGGCACAGATACGCAGTATTTT

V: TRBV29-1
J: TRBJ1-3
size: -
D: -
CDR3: CSVQRTVSGNTIYF
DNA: TGCAGCGTTCAGAGGACAGTCTCTGGAAACACCATATATTTT

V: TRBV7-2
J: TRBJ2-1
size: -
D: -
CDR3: CASSLWGQGGTYNEQFF
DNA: TGTGCCAGCAGCTTATGGGGACAAGGAGGTACCTACAATGAGCAGTTCTTC